Shown below are 20 T cell receptor beta chains from a single sample sequenced in a study of blood T cell repertoires in COVID-19. Some clones are missing from TCRdb's copy, which holds only in-frame ones; the method was immunoSEQ multiplex PCR. This repertoire shows roughly 100,000 clones, 84% found once; its top ten account for roughly 29%. Sequencing used peripheral blood. The receptors were gathered from a man between 60 and 70 years old with acute or convalescent COVID-19.

The chain links TRBV4-1 to TRBJ2-3, with 10 bases fitting TRBD2. CDR3 length equals 17 residues. Trimming cost V 2 bases and J 5 bases; bases outside gene matches: 10. Germline lookup yields CDR1 MGHRA and CDR2 YSYEKL. Written as DNA, the CDR3 is TGCGCCAGCAGCCAAACCCCCAGCGGGAGGGCCGGAGATACGCAGTATTTT. As protein: CASSQTPSGRAGDTQYF.

The V and J genes are TRBV27 and TRBJ1-4, with 8 nucleotides matching TRBD1. This CDR3 comprises 15 residues. Germline V gene lookup returns CDR1 MNHEY and CDR2 SMNVEV (reference sequence). J gave up 10 bases and V 5 bases, and 12 bases lay outside the gene matches. In DNA, the CDR3 is TGTGCCAGCAGTCCAGACAGGGGCGGCCGACTAAAACTGTTTTTT. It codes for CASSPDRGGRLKLFF. The variable domain in full, completed from reference TRBV27 and TRBJ1-4, reads EAQVTQNPRYLITVTGKKLTVTCSQNMNHEYMSWYRQDPGLGLRQIYYSMNVEVTDKGDVPEGYKVSRKEKRNFPLILESPSPNQTSLYFCASSPDRGGRLKLFFGSGTQLSVL.

This clone was recorded at least ten times. The chain carries TRBV5-6 and TRBJ2-7, with TRBD2 identical over 9 bases. Trimming cost V 4 bases and J 6 bases; bases outside gene matches: 11. The CDR3 spans 15 residues. From germline, CDR1 is SGHDT and CDR2 YYEEEE. CDR3 bases: TGTGCCAGCAGCATACGGGCTAGCGGGACTCTCGAGCAGTACGTC. It encodes CASSIRASGTLEQYV.

Here the CDR3 DNA reads TGTGCCAGCAGCGTAGAGAGGACTGGGAATTCACCCCTCCACTTT. Translated, it gives CASSVERTGNSPLHF. The rearrangement uses TRBV9 and TRBJ1-6; D is undetermined. Germline lookup yields CDR1 SGDLS and CDR2 YYNGEE. The CDR3 contains 15 residues. V shed 0 bases and J shed 7 bases, with 11 bases lying between them.

The chain couples TRBV12-3 or TRBV12-4 to TRBJ2-2, with D unclear. The length of the CDR3 is 13 residues. Trimming shortened V by 6 bases and J by 2 bases, and 7 bases separated the two germline ends. The CDR3: CASSLSNTGELFF. The CDR3 DNA follows: TGTGCCAGCAGCTTGAGTAACACCGGGGAGCTGTTTTTT.

Note on this clone: Other DNA sequences of this sample code for an identical CDR3. V is TRBV3-1 (or the pseudogene TRBV3-2) and J is TRBJ1-5; a weak D match, TRBD1 (5 bases). The CDR3 totals 12 residues. Germline CDR1 is LGHDT and CDR2 is YNNKEL (reference sequence). Trimming cost V 2 bases and J 6 bases, with 5 bases left between them. CDR3 residues: CASSQQGQPQHF. The CDR3 coding sequence is TGTGCCAGCAGCCAACAGGGTCAGCCCCAGCATTTT.

This chain uses TRBV11-2 with TRBJ1-5; 9 positions match TRBD1. The trim removed 5 bases at V and 2 bases at J, leaving 13 bases unmatched. Looked up from germline, CDR1 is SGHAT and CDR2 is FQNNGV. The CDR3 is 18 amino acids. Here the CDR3 reads CASSQTLQGAIGNQPQHF. The CDR3 bases are TGTGCCAGCAGCCAAACGTTACAGGGGGCAATTGGCAATCAGCCCCAGCATTTT. The entire variable domain, with the rest obtained from reference TRBV11-2 and TRBJ1-5, is as follows: EAGVAQSPRYKIIEKRQSVAFWCNPISGHATLYWYQQILGQGPKLLIQFQNNGVVDDSQLPKDRFSAERLKGVDSTLKIQPAKLEDSAVYLCASSQTLQGAIGNQPQHFGDGTRLSIL.

The V call is TRBV24-1, the J call TRBJ1-4; TRBD1 agrees at 8 bases. The V gene's germline CDR1 is KGHDR and CDR2 SFDVKD. V lost 3 bases to trimming and J lost 3 bases; unmatched junction nucleotides: 5. The CDR3 is 16 residues long. DNA of the CDR3: TGTGCCACCAGTGATGCAGGGGGCGAGGCTAATGAAAAACTGTTTTTT. Residues: CATSDAGGEANEKLFF.

The genes are TRBV6-6 and TRBJ1-4, with TRBD1 as a possible D gene (6 bases). The germline V gene encodes CDR1 MNHNY and CDR2 SVGAGI (reference sequence). The CDR3 has 12 amino acids. The V gene lost 8 bases and the J gene lost 7 bases, with 11 bases spanning the gap. CDR3 protein: CASGQGSEKLFF. The CDR3 DNA is TGTGCCAGCGGGCAGGGGAGTGAAAAACTGTTTTTT.

The chain uses TRBV6-5 and TRBJ1-1; the D gene is possibly TRBD1 (6 bases). The germline gives CDR1 MNHEY, CDR2 SVGAGI. V was shortened by 6 bases and J by 1 base, with 9 bases between the two germline ends. This CDR3 region has 13 residues. The CDR3 DNA reads TGTGCCAGCAGCCAACAGGGGAACACTGAAGCTTTCTTT. Residues: CASSQQGNTEAFF.

This clone was seen only once. The chain employs TRBV30 and TRBJ2-5; 7 bases are a match to TRBD1. The V segment lost 3 bases and the J segment 5 bases; nucleotides outside the gene matches: 12. Germline assignment: CDR1 GTSNPN and CDR2 SVGIG (reference sequence). The CDR3 is 15 residues long. CDR3 DNA: TGTGCCTGGAGAGGGGGCTACCGCCCGGCGGAGACCCAGTACTTC. Its protein product is CAWRGGYRPAETQYF.

This sequence joins TRBV6-5 and TRBJ2-5, with D perhaps TRBD1 (6 bases). In germline, CDR1 is MNHEY, CDR2 SVGAGI. V shed 7 bases and J shed 5 bases, with 14 bases lying between them. The length of the CDR3 is 13 residues. In DNA form, the CDR3 reads TGTGCCAGCACCCGGACAGTTTGGGAGACCCAGTACTTC. Protein sequence: CASTRTVWETQYF.

The CDR3 sequence is CASSPRWSGYGYTF. The CDR3 DNA follows: TGTGCCAGTAGTCCTCGTTGGTCCGGCTATGGCTACACCTTC. The chain joins TRBV19 to TRBJ1-2; D call uncertain. Looked up from germline, CDR1 is LNHDA and CDR2 is SQIVND (reference sequence). Trimming shortened V by 5 bases and J by 4 bases, and 14 bases separated the two germline ends. The CDR3 totals 14 residues. Looking up the rest from reference TRBV19 and TRBJ1-2 gives the full variable domain: DGGITQSPKYLFRKEGQNVTLSCEQNLNHDAMYWYRQDPGQGLRLIYYSQIVNDFQKGDIAEGYSVSREKKESFPLTVTSAQKNPTAFYLCASSPRWSGYGYTFGSGTRLTVV.

The CDR3 region is CASSQTGTANTEAFF. In nucleotides, the CDR3 is TGCGCCAGCAGCCAGACTGGGACAGCGAACACTGAAGCTTTCTTT. The rearrangement joins TRBV4-1 to TRBJ1-1; the match to TRBD1 covers 7 bases. This CDR3 has 15 amino acids. Germline trimming cut 3 bases from V and 1 base from J; bases unmatched to any gene: 5. Germline loops: CDR1 MGHRA, CDR2 YSYEKL.

The chain uses TRBV6-6 and TRBJ1-1; weak D call: TRBD1 (5 bases). Between the trimmed V and J ends, which lost 6 bases and 0 bases, there was a span of 11 bases. Germline CDR1 reads MNHNY; CDR2 reads SVGAGI (reference sequence). The CDR3 is 14 amino acids. For the CDR3, the DNA is TGTGCCAGCAGGATGGGGGGGGTGAACACTGAAGCTTTCTTT. Amino acid sequence: CASRMGGVNTEAFF.

The chain has TRBV7-9 and TRBJ1-5; D is perhaps TRBD1 (6 bases). Germline values: CDR1 SEHNR, CDR2 FQNEAQ (reference sequence). Trimming pared 4 bases from V and 5 bases from J, leaving 15 bases between. This CDR3 comprises 15 residues. DNA of the CDR3: TGTGCCAGCAGCTCCAGCTCCAGGGGTTATCAGCCCCAGCATTTT. It translates to CASSSSSRGYQPQHF.

Turning to this clone: One end of the junction fails to match germline, which may point to a read error. The sample has other DNA sequences that encode this CDR3 too. V gene TRBV19 combines with J gene TRBJ1-1, with 8 bases fitting TRBD1. The CDR3 spans 13 residues. Per germline, CDR1 LNHDA and CDR2 SQIVND (reference sequence). The CDR3 sequence: CASRDRARTEAFF. The CDR3 DNA sequence: TGTGCCAGTAGGGACAGGGCCCGAACTGAAGCTTTTTTT.

The chain recombines TRBV6-6 with TRBJ1-5; tentative D call: TRBD1 (6 bases). Germline V gives CDR1 MNHNY, CDR2 SVGAGI (reference sequence). This CDR3 comprises 16 residues. V was shortened by 4 bases and J by 0 bases, with 13 bases between the two germline ends. The CDR3 nucleotides read TGTGCCAGCAGTTCGCCACAGGGTTATAGCAATCAGCCCCAGCATTTT. Translated: CASSSPQGYSNQPQHF.

This clone was seen only once. V and J are TRBV11-2 and TRBJ2-1; no reliable D call. The length of the CDR3 is 16 residues. Germline V gives CDR1 SGHAT, CDR2 FQNNGV. The V gene lost 5 bases and the J gene lost 3 bases, with 17 bases spanning the gap. The CDR3 sequence is CASSPRTLSDYNEQFF. The CDR3 DNA reads TGTGCCAGCAGCCCGCGAACCCTTTCTGACTACAATGAGCAGTTCTTC.

The chain carries TRBV7-8 and TRBJ1-1; TRBD1 matches 7 bases. Per germline, CDR1 SGHVS and CDR2 FQNEAQ. The CDR3 is 16 amino acids. Germline trimming cut 3 bases from V and 0 bases from J; bases unmatched to any gene: 7. CDR3 nucleotide sequence: TGTGCCAGCAGCTTCTACCGGGACAGTATGAACACTGAAGCTTTCTTT. As protein: CASSFYRDSMNTEAFF.